Presented here are 7 T cell receptor beta chains from one specimen sequenced in a study of blood T cell repertoires in COVID-19. The method was immunoSEQ multiplex PCR; TCRdb's version includes in-frame clones alone and lacks a portion of them. The table records approximately 68,000 clones, 79% of them present only once. Source material: peripheral blood. The source is a woman in her forties or fifties with acute or convalescent COVID-19.

The rearrangement joins TRBV7-2 to TRBJ1-1, with 7 positions matching TRBD1. The CDR3 totals 12 residues. V shed 5 bases, J shed 10 bases, and the junction held 7 bases outside the gene matches. From germline, CDR1 is SGHTA and CDR2 FQGNSA. The CDR3 loop is CASSEDRVRAFF. The CDR3 DNA follows: TGTGCCAGCAGCGAAGACAGGGTGAGAGCTTTCTTT.

This clone was found once. The chain employs TRBV28 and TRBJ2-1; 7 nucleotides agree with TRBD2. Germline CDR1 reads MDHEN; CDR2 reads SYDVKM. The CDR3 covers 13 residues. J lost 9 bases, V lost 3 bases, and 5 bases had no gene match. In DNA, the CDR3 is TGTGCCAGCAGTTTGGCGGGAGAAAGTGAGCAGTTCTTC. Amino acids: CASSLAGESEQFF.

The CDR3 nucleotides read TGTGCCAGCAGCGTAGCCGCAGGGGGCTCGGATACGCAGTATTTT. Translated: CASSVAAGGSDTQYF. The rearrangement uses TRBV9 and TRBJ2-3; 8 positions match TRBD1. Germline values: CDR1 SGDLS, CDR2 YYNGEE. This CDR3 has 15 residues. The J segment lost 6 bases and the V segment lost 0 bases, leaving 6 bases of the junction unmatched.

The genes are TRBV28 and TRBJ2-7, with D tentatively TRBD1 (5 bases). The V gene lost 5 bases and the J gene lost 5 bases, with 19 bases spanning the gap. The length of the CDR3 is 15 residues. The germline CDR1 and CDR2 sequences are MDHEN and SYDVKM. The CDR3 coding sequence is TGTGCCAGCAGTCCTTCCGGGTTGGGCAGGGACGAGCAGTACTTC. It encodes CASSPSGLGRDEQYF.

This clone has just one count. The chain recombines TRBV6-5 with TRBJ1-2, with 7 bases that match TRBD1. The CDR3 consists of 13 residues. With V trimmed by 6 bases and J by 1 base, 2 bases remained unmatched. From germline, CDR1 is MNHEY and CDR2 SVGAGI. The CDR3 DNA reads TGTGCCAGCAGACGGGACAGTAACTATGGCTACACCTTC. Protein product: CASRRDSNYGYTF.

The chain carries TRBV30 and TRBJ1-1; no definite D call. V lost 2 bases to trimming and J lost 4 bases, with 5 bases between them. CDR3 size: 11 residues. The germline V gene has CDR1 GTSNPN and CDR2 SVGIG (reference sequence). CDR3 region: CAWSTFTEAFF. CDR3 bases: TGTGCCTGGAGTACTTTCACTGAAGCTTTCTTT.

This chain joins TRBV27 and TRBJ2-1; 11 bases match TRBD2. V gave up 5 bases and J gave up 9 bases; unmatched junction bases: 15. CDR1 is MNHEY, CDR2 SMNVEV, per germline (reference sequence). The CDR3 length is 17 residues. The CDR3 region has the DNA TGTGCCAGCAGTCCTCACCATCCTTTAGCGGGAGGGGGTGAGCAGTTCTTC. Its translation: CASSPHHPLAGGGEQFF.